This T cell receptor beta chain came from a study of prognosis after radiotherapy for stage I lung cancer. Study context: The radiotherapy was SBRT split into 3 to 5 fractions, giving a biologically effective dose of at least 100 Gy.

This clonotype was counted many times. The V gene's germline CDR1 is SGHTA and CDR2 FQGNSA. The CDR3 extends over 11 amino acids. V was pared by 4 bases and J by 3 bases, with 3 bases between. Sample collection consisted of 5 to 7.5 milliliters of peripheral blood drawn at each of two time points. Multiplex PCR in two rounds served to amplify TCR beta CDR3 from genomic DNA. First-round PCR employed TRBV- and TRBJ-specific primers for each gene. TCRdb fed the multiplex PCR reads into MiXCR, producing one record per CDR3 protein. The sample lists about 51,000 distinct CDR3 sequences; about 37% were seen once.

The rearrangement uses TRBV7-2 and TRBJ1-1; D gene uncertain. Here the sequenced sample was PBMCs, taken before or after stereotactic body radiation therapy (not recorded which). The TCR originated in a donor aged 50 or older with non-small cell lung cancer. The CDR3 protein is CASSWDTEAFF. CDR3 in DNA: TGTGCCAGCAGCTGGGACACTGAAGCTTTCTTT.